This TCR beta chain came from a study of T-cell memory formation after mild COVID-19. About the research overall: Across donors, TCR clusters were largely donor specific. Whole-study findings and limits: In pre-infection memory, a portion of responding clones appeared, which suggested that cross-reactive memory joined. Among clones contracting day 15 to 85, CD4/CD8 was balanced, whereas later expanders leaned CD4+.

The sample holds a few counts of this clonotype. The antigen is unknown. Researchers used 5'RACE with constant-segment primers to make TCR alpha and TCR beta cDNA libraries that carry sample barcodes and UMIs. TCRdb fed the 5' RACE reads into MiXCR, producing one record per CDR3 protein. Of 300,000 to 400,000 distinct CDR3 sequences in the sample, 15% to 20% were seen once. V was clipped by 3 bases and J by 2 bases, with 17 bases between them. The CDR3 is made up of 17 amino acids. In germline, CDR1 is KGHSH, CDR2 LQKENI. The source of this sequence is a young man who had mild COVID-19 (a few samples of this study predate the infection). Cell type and time point are not known. The sequenced sample was PBMCs or a T cell subset sorted from them (not recorded which). This chain links TRBV18 with TRBJ1-5; a possible D gene is TRBD1 (5 bases). CDR3 nucleotide sequence: TGTGCCAGCTCACCCTCGGCAGGGCCCAGTGGCAATCAGCCCCAGCATTTT. Its translation is CASSPSAGPSGNQPQHF.